This T cell receptor (beta chain) appears in the sequencing data of a study of blood T cells in healthy people across ages. Germline-derived CDR1 and CDR2 are LGHDT and YNNKEL (reference sequence). V was shortened by 2 bases and J by 7 bases, with 12 bases between the two germline ends. The CDR3 is 14 amino acids. General study findings and limits: It was held that the diversity estimates obtained from one million T cells were underestimates.

A note on this clonotype: Its antigen is as yet unknown. A clone one base away is much larger, so this may be a read error. Likely a read error: the CDR3 ends without its conserved phenylalanine or tryptophan.

Sample-barcoded 5' priming and a J-beta primer mix drove a second PCR of about 7 to 12 cycles. The template-switch adaptor, which had 12 random nucleotides, put a tag on each cDNA molecule. Each CDR3 protein gets one entry after TCRdb re-called the 5' RACE reads with MiXCR. The table has more than 650,000 distinct CDR3 sequences, 22% seen once. This clonotype originated in a man between 65 and 85 years old in good health. This chain joins TRBV3-1 and TRBJ1-5, with D unresolved. Source material: blood. CDR3 DNA sequence: TGTGCCAGCAGCCAACCTGGGTTGGGGCAGCCCCAGCATTTG. It translates to CASSQPGLGQPQHL.